This entry is about one TCR beta chain. The antigen remains unidentified. The junction shows a germline mismatch at one end, possibly a read error. Total RNA (approximately 500 ng) served as template for TCR beta cDNA synthesis primed by a constant-region primer. Three nested multiplex PCR rounds of slightly modified ARM-PCR generated TCR beta libraries. The opening two PCR rounds, approximately 10 cycles each, paired TRBV1-TRBV30 forward primers with a C-beta reverse primer. TCRdb fed the multiplex PCR reads into MiXCR, producing one record per CDR3 protein. The sample contains around 100,000 distinct CDR3 sequences, roughly 69% of which appear only once. The entry originates in a study of tumor-infiltrating lymphocytes in primary liver carcinoma. Regarding the study as a whole: Tumors and blood were compared for top-250-clone fraction, and tumors had the significantly higher value (p = 0.039).

Extraction of RNA together with DNA used roughly 19-31 mg of unsorted bulk tissue. This CDR3 has 14 amino acids. In germline, CDR1 is SQVTM, CDR2 ANQGSEA. The rearrangement joins TRBV29-1 to TRBJ2-1, with TRBD1 matching 9 bases. Sequencing used liver tumor tissue from sampling region 5. Subset defined: tumor region T5, tumor centre. This receptor was identified in a woman aged 55-70 years with primary liver carcinoma and hepatitis B virus infection. CDR3 loop: CSVEAGQGNNEQFF. CDR3 sequence (DNA): TGTAGCGTTGAAGCGGGACAGGGCAACAATGAGCAGTTCTTC.